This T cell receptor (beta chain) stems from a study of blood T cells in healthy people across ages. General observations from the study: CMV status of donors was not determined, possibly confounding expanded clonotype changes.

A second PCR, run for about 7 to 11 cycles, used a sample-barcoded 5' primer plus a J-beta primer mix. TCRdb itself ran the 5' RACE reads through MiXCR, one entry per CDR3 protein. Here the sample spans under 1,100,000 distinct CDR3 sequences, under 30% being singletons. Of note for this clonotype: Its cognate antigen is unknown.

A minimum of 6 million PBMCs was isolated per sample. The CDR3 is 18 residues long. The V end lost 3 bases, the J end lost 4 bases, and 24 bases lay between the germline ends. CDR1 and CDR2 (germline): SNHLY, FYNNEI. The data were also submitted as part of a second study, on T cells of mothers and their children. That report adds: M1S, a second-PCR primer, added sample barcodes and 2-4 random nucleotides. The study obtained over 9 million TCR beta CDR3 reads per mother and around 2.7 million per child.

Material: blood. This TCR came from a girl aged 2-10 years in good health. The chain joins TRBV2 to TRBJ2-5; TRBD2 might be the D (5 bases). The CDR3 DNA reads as TGTGCCAGCAGTGAGAGGTCCGCTGTGTCCGGGGTTGGAGAGACCCAGTACTTC. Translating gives CASSERSAVSGVGETQYF.